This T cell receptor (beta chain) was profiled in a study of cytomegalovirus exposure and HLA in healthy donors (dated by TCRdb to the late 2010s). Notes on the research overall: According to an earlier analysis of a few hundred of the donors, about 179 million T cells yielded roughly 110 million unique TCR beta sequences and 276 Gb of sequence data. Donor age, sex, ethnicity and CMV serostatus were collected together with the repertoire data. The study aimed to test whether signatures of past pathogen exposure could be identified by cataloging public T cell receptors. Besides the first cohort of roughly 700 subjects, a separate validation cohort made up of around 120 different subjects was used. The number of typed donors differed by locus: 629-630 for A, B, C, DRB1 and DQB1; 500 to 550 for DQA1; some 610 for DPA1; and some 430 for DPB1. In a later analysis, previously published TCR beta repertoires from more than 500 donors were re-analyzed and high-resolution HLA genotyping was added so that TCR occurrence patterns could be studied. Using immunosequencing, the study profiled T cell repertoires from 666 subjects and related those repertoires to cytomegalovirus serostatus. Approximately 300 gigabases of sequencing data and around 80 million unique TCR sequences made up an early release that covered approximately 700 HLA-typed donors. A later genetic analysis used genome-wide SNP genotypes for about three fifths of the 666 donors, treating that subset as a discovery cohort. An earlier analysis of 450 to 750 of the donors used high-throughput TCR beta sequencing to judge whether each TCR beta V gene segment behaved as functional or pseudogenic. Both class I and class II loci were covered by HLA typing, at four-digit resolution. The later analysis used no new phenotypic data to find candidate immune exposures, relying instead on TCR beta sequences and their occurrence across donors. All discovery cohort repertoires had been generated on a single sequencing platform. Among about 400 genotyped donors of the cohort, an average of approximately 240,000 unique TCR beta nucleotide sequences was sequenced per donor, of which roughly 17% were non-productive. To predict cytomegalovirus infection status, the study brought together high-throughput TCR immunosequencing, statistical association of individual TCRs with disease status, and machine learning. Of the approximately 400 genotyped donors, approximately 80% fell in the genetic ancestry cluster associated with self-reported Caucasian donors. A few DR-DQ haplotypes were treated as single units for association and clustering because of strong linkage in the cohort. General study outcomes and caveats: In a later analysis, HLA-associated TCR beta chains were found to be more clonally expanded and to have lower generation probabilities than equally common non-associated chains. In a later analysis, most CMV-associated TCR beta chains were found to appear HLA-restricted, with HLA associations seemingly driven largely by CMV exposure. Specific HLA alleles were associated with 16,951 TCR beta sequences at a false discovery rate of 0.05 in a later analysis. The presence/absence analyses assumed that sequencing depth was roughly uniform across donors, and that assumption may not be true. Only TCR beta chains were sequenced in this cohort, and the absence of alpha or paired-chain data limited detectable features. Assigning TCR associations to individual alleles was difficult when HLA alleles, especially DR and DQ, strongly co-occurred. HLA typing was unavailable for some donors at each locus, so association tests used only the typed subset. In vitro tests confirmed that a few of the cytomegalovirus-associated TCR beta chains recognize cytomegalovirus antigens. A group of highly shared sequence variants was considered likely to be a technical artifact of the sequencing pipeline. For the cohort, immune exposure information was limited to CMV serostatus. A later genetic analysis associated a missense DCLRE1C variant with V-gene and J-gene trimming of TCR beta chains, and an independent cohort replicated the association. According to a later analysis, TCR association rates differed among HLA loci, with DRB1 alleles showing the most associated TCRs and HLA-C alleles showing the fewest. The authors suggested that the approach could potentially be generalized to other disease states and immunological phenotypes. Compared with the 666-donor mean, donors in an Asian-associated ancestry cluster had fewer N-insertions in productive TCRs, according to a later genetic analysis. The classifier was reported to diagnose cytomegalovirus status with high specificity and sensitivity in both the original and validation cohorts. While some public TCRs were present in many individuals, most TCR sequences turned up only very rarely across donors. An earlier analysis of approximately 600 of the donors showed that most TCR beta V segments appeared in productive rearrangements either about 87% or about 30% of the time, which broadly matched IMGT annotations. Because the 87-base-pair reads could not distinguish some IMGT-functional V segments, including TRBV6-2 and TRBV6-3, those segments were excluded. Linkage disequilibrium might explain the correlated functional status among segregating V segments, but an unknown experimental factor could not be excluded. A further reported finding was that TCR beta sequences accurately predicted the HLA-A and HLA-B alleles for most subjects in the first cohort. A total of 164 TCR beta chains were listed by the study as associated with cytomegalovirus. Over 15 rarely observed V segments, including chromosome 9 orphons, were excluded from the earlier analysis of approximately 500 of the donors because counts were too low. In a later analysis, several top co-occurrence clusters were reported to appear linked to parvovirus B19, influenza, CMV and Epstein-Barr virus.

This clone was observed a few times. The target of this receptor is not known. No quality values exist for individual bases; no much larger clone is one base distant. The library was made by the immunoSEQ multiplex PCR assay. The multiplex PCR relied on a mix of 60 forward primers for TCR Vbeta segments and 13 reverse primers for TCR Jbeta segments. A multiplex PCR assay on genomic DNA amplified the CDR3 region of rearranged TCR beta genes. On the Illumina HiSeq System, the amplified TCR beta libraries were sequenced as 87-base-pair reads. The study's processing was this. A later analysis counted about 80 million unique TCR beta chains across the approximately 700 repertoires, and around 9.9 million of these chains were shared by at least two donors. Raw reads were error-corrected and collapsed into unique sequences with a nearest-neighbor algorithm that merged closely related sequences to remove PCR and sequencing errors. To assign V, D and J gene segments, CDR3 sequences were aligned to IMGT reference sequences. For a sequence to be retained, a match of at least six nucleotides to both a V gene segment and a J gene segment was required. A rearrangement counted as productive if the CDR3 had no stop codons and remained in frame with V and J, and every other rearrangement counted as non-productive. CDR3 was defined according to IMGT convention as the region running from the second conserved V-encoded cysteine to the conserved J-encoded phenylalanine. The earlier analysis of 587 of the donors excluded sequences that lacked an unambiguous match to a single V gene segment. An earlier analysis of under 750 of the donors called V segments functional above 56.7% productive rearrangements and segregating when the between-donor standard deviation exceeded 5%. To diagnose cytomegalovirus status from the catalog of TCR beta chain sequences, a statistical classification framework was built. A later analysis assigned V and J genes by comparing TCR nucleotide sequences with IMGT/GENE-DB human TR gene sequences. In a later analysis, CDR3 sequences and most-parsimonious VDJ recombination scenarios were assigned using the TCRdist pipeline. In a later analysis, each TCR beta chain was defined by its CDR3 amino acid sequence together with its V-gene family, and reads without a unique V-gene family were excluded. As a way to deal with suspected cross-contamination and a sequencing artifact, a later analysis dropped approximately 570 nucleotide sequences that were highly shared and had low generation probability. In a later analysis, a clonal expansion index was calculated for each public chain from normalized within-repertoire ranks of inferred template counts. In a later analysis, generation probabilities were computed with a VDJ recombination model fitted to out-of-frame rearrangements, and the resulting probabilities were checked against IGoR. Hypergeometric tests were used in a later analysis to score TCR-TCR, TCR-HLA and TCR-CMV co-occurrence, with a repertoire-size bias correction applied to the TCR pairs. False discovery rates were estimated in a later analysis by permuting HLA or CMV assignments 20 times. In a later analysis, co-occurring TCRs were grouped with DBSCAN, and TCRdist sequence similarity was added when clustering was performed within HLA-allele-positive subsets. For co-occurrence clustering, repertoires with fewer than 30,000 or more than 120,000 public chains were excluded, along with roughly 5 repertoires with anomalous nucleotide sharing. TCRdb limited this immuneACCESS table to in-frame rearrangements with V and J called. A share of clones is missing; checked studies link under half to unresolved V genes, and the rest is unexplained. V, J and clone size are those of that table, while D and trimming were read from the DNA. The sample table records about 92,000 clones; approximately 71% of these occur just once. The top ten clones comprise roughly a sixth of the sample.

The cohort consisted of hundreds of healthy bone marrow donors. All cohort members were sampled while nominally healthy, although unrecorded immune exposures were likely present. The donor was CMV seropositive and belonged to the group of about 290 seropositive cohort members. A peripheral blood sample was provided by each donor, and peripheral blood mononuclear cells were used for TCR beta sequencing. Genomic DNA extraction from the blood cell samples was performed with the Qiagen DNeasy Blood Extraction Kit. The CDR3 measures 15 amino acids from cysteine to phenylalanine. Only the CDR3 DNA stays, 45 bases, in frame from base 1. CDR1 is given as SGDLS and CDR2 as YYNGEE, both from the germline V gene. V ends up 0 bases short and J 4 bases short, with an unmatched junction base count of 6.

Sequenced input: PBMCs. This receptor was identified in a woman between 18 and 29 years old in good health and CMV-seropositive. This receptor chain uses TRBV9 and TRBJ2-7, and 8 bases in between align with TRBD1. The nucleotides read TGTGCCAGCAGCGTAGGGGTTCAGGGGGCTTACGAGCAGTACTTC. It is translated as CASSVGVQGAYEQYF.